Shown below are 19 T cell receptor beta chains from a single sample sequenced in a study of blood T cells in healthy people across ages (dated by TCRdb to between 2015 and 2016). Library prep was done by 5' RACE. Reads for this sample came from an Illumina HiSeq 2500. A second PCR of roughly 7 to 12 cycles was performed with a sample-barcoded 5' primer and a J-beta primer mix. TCRdb reanalyzed the raw reads on its own, using fastp at Q25 for trimming and MiXCR for clone calling, and kept in-frame beta chains. Identical CDR3 protein sequences are pooled into one entry, listed with their most common genes and DNA. Here the sample has roughly 700,000 distinct CDR3 sequences; just under 25% occur a single time. 9.4% of the sample rests with the top ten. The same data also went into a second study, on T cells of mothers and their children.

Input material: blood. Source of these receptors: a boy aged 5-17 years in good health.

In DNA form, the CDR3 reads TGCAGCGTCCACAACTGGACTAGCGGGAGGCACGAGCAGTACTTC. Protein product: CSVHNWTSGRHEQYF. The chain links TRBV29-1 to TRBJ2-7, with 14 bases fitting TRBD2. The V and J ends lost 6 bases and 5 bases, in that order; junction bases with no gene match: 9. Per germline, CDR1 SQVTM and CDR2 ANQGSEA. The CDR3 extends over 15 amino acids.

This clonotype showed up just a few times. The chain uses TRBV5-1 and TRBJ2-1, with 13 bases that match TRBD2. Germline V gene lookup returns CDR1 SGHRS and CDR2 YFSETQ. The CDR3 spans 16 residues. The junction had 5 bases not matched to a gene; V was cut back by 0 bases and J by 8 bases. This CDR3 reads CASSLGGTSGIHEQFF. The CDR3 coding sequence is TGCGCCAGCAGCTTGGGTGGGACTAGCGGGATCCATGAGCAGTTCTTC.

The chain carries TRBV10-3 and TRBJ2-3; D unresolved. CDR1 and CDR2 from the germline V gene are ENHRY and SYGVKD. The CDR3 runs 13 residues. The ends were cut back, 7 bases at V and 0 bases at J, with 8 bases in the middle. CDR3 region: CAINGRSTDTQYF. The CDR3 DNA reads TGTGCCATCAATGGACGGAGCACAGATACGCAGTATTTT.

This chain joins TRBV13 and TRBJ1-2, with D possibly matching TRBD1 (5 bases). Germline-derived CDR1 and CDR2 are PRHDT and FYEKMQ (reference sequence). The CDR3 spans 15 residues. The V gene lost 8 bases and the J gene lost 2 bases, with 18 bases spanning the gap. The CDR3 nucleotides are TGTGCCAGCGCTTATCGGGGCGAACTAAACTATGGCTACACCTTC. It specifies CASAYRGELNYGYTF.

This chain links TRBV7-9 with TRBJ2-5, with D possibly called TRBD1 or TRBD2 (5 bases each). The CDR3 totals 15 residues. Trimming removed 4 bases at V and 3 bases at J, with 15 bases between. Per germline, CDR1 SEHNR and CDR2 FQNEAQ (reference sequence). Here the CDR3 DNA reads TGTGCCAGCAGCTCAGGGCGGGCCAGGGAAGAGACCCAGTACTTC. This gives the protein CASSSGRAREETQYF.

Points on this clonotype: At one end, the junction sequence differs from germline, possibly due to a read error. The genes are TRBV7-8 and TRBJ2-7, with D tentatively TRBD2 (5 bases). This CDR3 has 14 amino acids. CDR1 and CDR2 from the germline V gene are SGHVS and FQNEAQ. DNA for the CDR3: TGTGCCAGCAACTTAGCGTACGGTCTCCACGAGCAGTACTTC. Its protein is CASNLAYGLHEQYF.

This clonotype was found a few times. The V gene is TRBV7-2, the J gene TRBJ2-1; D may be TRBD1 (6 bases). Germline values: CDR1 SGHTA, CDR2 FQGNSA. This CDR3 contains 15 residues. V dropped 1 base and J dropped 4 bases, with 11 bases sitting between them. The DNA of the CDR3 is TGTGCCAGCAGCTTAGAAGGGGGACGATACAATGAGCAGTTCTTC. Translating gives CASSLEGGRYNEQFF.

V gene TRBV5-8 combines with J gene TRBJ2-1, with D possibly being TRBD2 (5 bases). CDR1 and CDR2 (germline): SGHTS, YDEGEE. There are 16 residues in the CDR3. Between the trimmed V and J ends, which lost 4 bases and 5 bases, there was a span of 19 bases. The chain's CDR3 is CASSLLEGILDNEQFF. Here the CDR3 DNA reads TGTGCCAGCAGCCTACTAGAGGGTATCCTTGACAATGAGCAGTTCTTC.

There are a few counts of this clonotype. This chain links TRBV29-1 with TRBJ1-5; D perhaps matches TRBD1 (5 bases). The CDR3 is 12 residues long. V gave up 4 bases and J gave up 2 bases, with 6 bases separating them. CDR1 is SQVTM and CDR2 is ANQGSEA in the germline V gene. The CDR3 sequence: CSVGDGNQPQHF. The CDR3 DNA follows: TGCAGCGTTGGGGACGGCAATCAGCCCCAGCATTTT. Full variable domain (outside the CDR3, taken from reference TRBV29-1 and TRBJ1-5): SAVISQKPSRDICQRGTSLTIQCQVDSQVTMMFWYRQQPGQSLTLIATANQGSEATYESGFVIDKFPISRPNLTFSTLTVSNMSPEDSSIYLCSVGDGNQPQHFGDGTRLSIL.

The sample holds a few counts of this clonotype. This chain's CDR3 is CSALTGFSNQPQHF. CDR3 in DNA: TGCAGTGCTCTGACAGGGTTTAGCAATCAGCCCCAGCATTTT. The chain employs TRBV20-1 and TRBJ1-5; 7 bases are a match to TRBD1. The trim removed 5 bases at V and 0 bases at J, leaving 4 bases unmatched. Germline CDR1 reads DFQATT; CDR2 reads SNEGSKA (reference sequence). The CDR3 covers 14 residues.

This clonotype has a handful of counts. The chain couples TRBV5-1 to TRBJ1-3, with TRBD1 matching over 8 bases. V was pared by 0 bases and J by 3 bases, with 5 bases of the junction left unmatched. CDR1 SGHRS and CDR2 YFSETQ come from the germline V gene. CDR3 length equals 16 residues. The chain's CDR3 is CASSLDQGAGGNTIYF. CDR3 bases: TGCGCCAGCAGCTTGGATCAGGGGGCAGGTGGAAACACCATATATTTT.

This clonotype was seen only a few times. The V gene is TRBV7-9, the J gene TRBJ1-2, with D uncertain. Germline values: CDR1 SEHNR, CDR2 FQNEAQ (reference sequence). This CDR3 contains 12 residues. V lost 1 base and J lost 4, with 4 bases in between. The CDR3 DNA reads TGTGCCAGCAGCTTAGAGTCCTATGGCTACACCTTC. It translates to CASSLESYGYTF.

The chain carries TRBV7-8 and TRBJ2-5, with D uncertain. This CDR3 has 13 amino acids. V was pared by 3 bases and J by 5 bases, with 10 bases between. CDR1 is SGHVS, CDR2 FQNEAQ, per germline. CDR3 sequence reads: CASSFQPGETQYF. The CDR3 region has the DNA TGTGCCAGCAGCTTCCAGCCTGGGGAGACCCAGTACTTC.

This clonotype came up many times. The chain uses TRBV5-1 and TRBJ2-3; D perhaps matches TRBD1 (5 bases). Germline V lookup: CDR1 SGHRS, CDR2 YFSETQ. The V and J ends lost 0 bases and 5 bases respectively, with 10 bases between them. The CDR3 spans 14 residues. The CDR3 nucleotides read TGCGCCAGCAGCTTGGGCAGGGCCGGAGATACGCAGTATTTT. Translated: CASSLGRAGDTQYF.

This clonotype occurred a few times. The rearrangement links TRBV5-1 to TRBJ2-2; D gene ambiguous. The germline V gene has CDR1 SGHRS and CDR2 YFSETQ. This CDR3 is 14 amino acids long. V was shortened by 0 bases and J by 6 bases, with 9 bases between the two germline ends. In DNA, the CDR3 is TGCGCCAGCAGCTTGGAACCGTATTCCGGGGAGCTGTTTTTT. Residues: CASSLEPYSGELFF.

V is TRBV28 and J is TRBJ2-1; 8 nucleotides align to TRBD2. The V segment lost 2 bases and the J segment 3 bases; nucleotides outside the gene matches: 9. In germline, CDR1 is MDHEN, CDR2 SYDVKM. The CDR3 is 17 amino acids. In DNA form, the CDR3 reads TGTGCCAGCAGTTTAACCCCCGCGGGAGGTCTCTACAATGAGCAGTTCTTC. Amino acids: CASSLTPAGGLYNEQFF.

This chain joins TRBV7-8 and TRBJ2-1; 9 nucleotides line up with TRBD1. This CDR3 region has 17 residues. Germline V CDR1 and CDR2: SGHVS, FQNEAQ. Trimming cost V 0 bases and J 9 bases; bases outside gene matches: 12. Here the CDR3 reads CASSLATPGTGYSEQFF. The CDR3 bases are TGTGCCAGCAGCTTAGCGACACCCGGGACAGGGTATAGTGAGCAGTTCTTC.

A few counts support this clonotype. The V call is TRBV3-1, the J call TRBJ2-2, with D perhaps TRBD2 (6 bases). This CDR3 has 17 residues. V was trimmed by 0 bases and J by 4 bases, leaving 15 bases between them. In germline, CDR1 is LGHDT, CDR2 YNNKEL (reference sequence). The CDR3 coding sequence is TGTGCCAGCAGCCAAGAGCTCGGGAGTGATGGCACCGGGGAGCTGTTTTTT. Protein sequence: CASSQELGSDGTGELFF.

This clonotype was counted a single time. The J gene is TRBJ2-1, the V gene TRBV27; TRBD1 matches at 8 bases. J was trimmed by 8 bases and V by 3 bases; bases with no gene match: 9. The CDR3 covers 15 residues. CDR1 and CDR2 (germline): MNHEY, SMNVEV (reference sequence). CDR3 bases: TGTGCCAGCAGTTTGGGGGGACAGGCGAGGGATGAGCAGTTCTTC. As protein: CASSLGGQARDEQFF.